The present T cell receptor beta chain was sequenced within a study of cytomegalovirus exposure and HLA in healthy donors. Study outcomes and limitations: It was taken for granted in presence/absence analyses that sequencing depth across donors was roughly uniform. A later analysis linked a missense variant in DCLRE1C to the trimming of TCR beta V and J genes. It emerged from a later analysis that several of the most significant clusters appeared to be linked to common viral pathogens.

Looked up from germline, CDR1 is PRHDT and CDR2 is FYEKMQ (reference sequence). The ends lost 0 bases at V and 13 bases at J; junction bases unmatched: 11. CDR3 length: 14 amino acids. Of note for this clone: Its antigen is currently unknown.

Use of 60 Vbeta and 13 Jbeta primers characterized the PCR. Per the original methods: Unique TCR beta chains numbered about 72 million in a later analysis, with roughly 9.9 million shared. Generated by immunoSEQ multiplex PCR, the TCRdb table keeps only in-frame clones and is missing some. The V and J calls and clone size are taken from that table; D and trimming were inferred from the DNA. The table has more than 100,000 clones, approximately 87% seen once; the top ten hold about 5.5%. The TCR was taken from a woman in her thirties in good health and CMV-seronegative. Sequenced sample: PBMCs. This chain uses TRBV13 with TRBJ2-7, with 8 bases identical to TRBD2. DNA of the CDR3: TGTGCCAGCAGCTTAGGAGGACTAGCAATTTCCCTCTACTTC. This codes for CASSLGGLAISLYF.